The 32 T cell receptor beta chains presented below share a single source sample, sequenced in a study of CD8+CD57+ T cells in acquired aplastic anemia. Patients picked for sequencing had shown CD8+CD57+ cell expansion detected by flow cytometry. TCR beta VDJ and CDR3 profiling used genomic DNA as template. MiXCR, run by TCRdb on the reads, gives a single entry per CDR3 protein. The profile covers a few hundred thousand distinct CDR3 sequences, with approximately 32% appearing a single time and less than 1% taken by the ten largest. Sequencing was carried out using sorted CD4+, CD8+, or CD8+CD57+ T cells (not recorded which) from PBMCs. The receptors originated from a human donor with aplastic anemia.

The J gene is TRBJ1-6, the V gene TRBV29-1; no clear D. Germline V gives CDR1 SQVTM, CDR2 ANQGSEA. This CDR3 has 16 residues. Between the trimmed V and J ends, which lost 4 bases and 4 bases, there was a span of 17 bases. The CDR3 loop reads CSVGGIGYEYNSPLHF. Written as DNA, the CDR3 is TGCAGCGTTGGCGGGATCGGGTACGAGTATAATTCACCCCTCCACTTT.

This clonotype was recorded a few times. The rearrangement joins TRBV3-1 to TRBJ1-2, with TRBD1 matching 7 bases. Germline V gene data show CDR1 as LGHDT and CDR2 as YNNKEL (reference sequence). The CDR3 has 18 amino acids. Trimming at V came to 4 bases and at J to 1 base, leaving 15 bases not matched to a gene. CDR3 nucleotides: TGTGCCAGCAGCCCAGGCCGGCCGGGACAGCAATTTAACTATGGCTACACCTTC. Translated, it gives CASSPGRPGQQFNYGYTF.

This clonotype appeared many times. This chain links TRBV10-3 with TRBJ1-2; 7 bases agree with TRBD1. The V gene end was trimmed by 3 bases and the J gene end by 8 bases; junction bases not matched to a gene: 15. Germline assignment: CDR1 ENHRY and CDR2 SYGVKD. The CDR3 has 16 amino acids. The CDR3 sequence is CAISDPSQGGQGGYTF. DNA for the CDR3: TGTGCCATCAGTGACCCTAGCCAGGGGGGCCAGGGAGGCTACACCTTC.

Many counts were recorded for this clonotype. CDR3 DNA: TGTGCCACCAGCAGAGATATCCCGTACGAGCAGTACTTC. Amino acid sequence: CATSRDIPYEQYF. This rearrangement joins TRBV15 to TRBJ2-7; D ambiguous. V was pared by 0 bases and J by 4 bases, with 7 bases between. The CDR3 sequence is 13 residues long. Germline assignment: CDR1 LNHNV and CDR2 YYDKDF (reference sequence).

This clonotype was seen many times. The genes are TRBV4-2 and TRBJ1-6; 10 nucleotides line up with TRBD1. Per the germline V gene, CDR1 is LGHNA and CDR2 is YNFKEQ. The CDR3 is 16 amino acids. V lost 2 bases, J lost 14 bases, and 12 bases stayed unmatched. Here the CDR3 reads CASSQWTGGSLLALHF. In DNA, the CDR3 is TGTGCCAGCAGCCAATGGACAGGGGGATCTCTTCTGGCCCTCCACTTT.

There are a few counts of this clonotype. No conserved phenylalanine or tryptophan is present at the end of the CDR3, so a read error is the likely explanation. The J gene is TRBJ1-5, the V gene TRBV20-1; 8 bases agree with TRBD1. The CDR3 extends over 15 amino acids. CDR1 and CDR2 from the germline V gene are DFQATT and SNEGSKA (reference sequence). Trimming took 6 bases from V and 3 from J; bases not matched to a gene: 10. CDR3 amino acids: CSAGGIQGDNQPQHL. The CDR3 DNA sequence: TGCAGTGCGGGGGGCATACAGGGGGACAATCAGCCCCAGCATCTT.

The sample holds many counts of this clonotype. The chain links TRBV7-6 to TRBJ2-7; D is ambiguous. CDR3 length equals 13 residues. Germline V lookup: CDR1 SGHVS, CDR2 FNYEAQ. The ends were cut back, 4 bases at V and 4 bases at J, with 11 bases in the middle. CDR3 sequence reads: CASSSPPRYEQYF. DNA for the CDR3: TGTGCCAGCAGCTCGCCTCCCAGGTACGAGCAGTACTTC.

V gene TRBV7-8 combines with J gene TRBJ1-2, with a possible D match to TRBD1 (6 bases). Looked up from germline, CDR1 is SGHVS and CDR2 is FQNEAQ. There are 15 residues in the CDR3. V lost 5 bases to trimming and J lost 6 bases, with 19 bases between them. The CDR3 bases are TGTGCCAGCAGCCGGATAAATACAGGGCACCATGGCTACACCTTC. Its translation is CASSRINTGHHGYTF.

The chain joins TRBV7-9 to TRBJ1-5; 7 bases line up with TRBD1. The CDR3 has 14 residues. Germline V lookup: CDR1 SEHNR, CDR2 FQNEAQ (reference sequence). With V trimmed by 6 bases and J by 5 bases, 7 bases remained unmatched. CDR3 DNA sequence: TGTGCCAGCAGGCCGAGACAGGGAGATCAGCCCCAGCATTTT. Protein sequence: CASRPRQGDQPQHF.

V is TRBV25-1 and J is TRBJ2-2; 12 bases agree with TRBD2. CDR3 length: 16 amino acids. V trimming: 6 bases; J trimming: 4 bases; junction bases outside the gene matches: 6. The germline V gene has CDR1 MGHDK and CDR2 SYGVNS. CDR3 nucleotides: TGTGCCAGCAGCTCCCTAGCGGGGGGGGTCACCGGGGAGCTGTTTTTT. The encoded protein is CASSSLAGGVTGELFF.

This clonotype showed up many times. The chain joins TRBV20-1 to TRBJ1-2; weak D call: TRBD1 (6 bases). Deletions cut 1 base from V and 3 bases from J, with 18 bases between. This CDR3 comprises 16 residues. In germline, CDR1 is DFQATT, CDR2 SNEGSKA (reference sequence). CDR3 nucleotides: TGCAGTGCTAGAGGCAAATTCAGGGGTCTTGACTATGGCTACACCTTC. Protein product: CSARGKFRGLDYGYTF.

This chain connects TRBV6-5 to TRBJ2-7; TRBD1 matches 7 bases. The junction had 6 bases not matched to a gene; V was cut back by 0 bases and J by 4 bases. This CDR3 comprises 15 residues. The V gene's germline CDR1 is MNHEY and CDR2 SVGAGI. CDR3 residues: CASSYSRKQGYEQYF. For the CDR3, the DNA is TGTGCCAGCAGTTACTCTCGGAAACAGGGGTACGAGCAGTACTTC.

This clonotype was observed at least ten times. The chain carries TRBV10-3 and TRBJ1-2; D not certain. The CDR3 spans 12 residues. CDR1 ENHRY and CDR2 SYGVKD come from the germline V gene. The V end lost 0 bases, the J end lost 4 bases, and 3 bases lay between the germline ends. The CDR3 region is CAISESSYGYTF. CDR3 nucleotides: TGTGCCATCAGTGAGTCCAGCTATGGCTACACCTTC.

This clonotype was picked up many times. The V and J genes are TRBV9 and TRBJ2-7, with a possible D match to TRBD1 (6 bases). Germline assignment: CDR1 SGDLS and CDR2 YYNGEE. The CDR3 is 15 amino acids. V gave up 0 bases and J gave up 2 bases, with 12 bases separating them. This chain's CDR3 is CASSVGGRGTYEQYF. DNA of the CDR3: TGTGCCAGCAGCGTAGGGGGCAGGGGTACCTACGAGCAGTACTTC.

The V call is TRBV7-6, the J call TRBJ2-3; TRBD2 aligns across 8 bases. The germline V gene has CDR1 SGHVS and CDR2 FNYEAQ. The V segment lost 5 bases and the J segment 3 bases; nucleotides outside the gene matches: 7. The CDR3 has 15 amino acids. The CDR3 nucleotides are TGTGCCAGCAGCCACCCAACTAGCGGAACAGATACGCAGTATTTT. Protein sequence: CASSHPTSGTDTQYF.

Many counts were recorded for this clonotype. The genes are TRBV2 and TRBJ1-5, with no clear D. Germline V gene lookup returns CDR1 SNHLY and CDR2 FYNNEI. The CDR3 has 15 residues. V dropped 2 bases and J dropped 0 bases, with 8 bases sitting between them. Written as DNA, the CDR3 is TGTGCCAGCAGTGAAAACGAATATAGCAATCAGCCCCAGCATTTT. Its translation: CASSENEYSNQPQHF.

This clonotype has ten or more counts. This chain uses TRBV5-1 with TRBJ2-3, with D possibly matching TRBD2 (5 bases). V lost 4 bases and J lost 10, with 16 bases in between. The CDR3 has 13 residues. CDR1 is SGHRS and CDR2 is YFSETQ in the germline V gene. The CDR3 nucleotides read TGCGCCAGCAGCCGTAGCGCAGATAATTCGCAGTATTTT. Its protein is CASSRSADNSQYF. The complete variable domain, with remaining parts taken from reference TRBV5-1 and TRBJ2-3, reads KAGVTQTPRYLIKTRGQQVTLSCSPISGHRSVSWYQQTPGQGLQFLFEYFSETQRNKGNFPGRFSGRQFSNSRSEMNVSTLELGDSALYLCASSRSADNSQYFGPGTRLTVL.

J is TRBJ2-7 and V is TRBV30; TRBD1 matches 7 bases. Germline CDR1 is GTSNPN and CDR2 is SVGIG (reference sequence). J gave up 2 bases and V 4 bases, and 2 bases lay outside the gene matches. This CDR3 is built from 12 residues. The CDR3 bases are TGTGCCTGGAAACAGGGGACCTACGAGCAGTACTTC. Translated, it gives CAWKQGTYEQYF.

Ten or more counts support this clonotype. This rearrangement joins TRBV7-8 to TRBJ2-7; TRBD2 matches 9 bases. The CDR3 consists of 16 residues. Germline CDR1 and CDR2: SGHVS and FQNEAQ. V trimming: 6 bases; J trimming: 2 bases; junction bases outside the gene matches: 11. Here the CDR3 reads CASRLSSGSDTYEQYF. CDR3 coding DNA: TGTGCCAGCAGACTCAGTAGCGGGAGTGATACCTACGAGCAGTACTTC.

The chain has TRBV6-4 and TRBJ2-7, with unresolved D. The ends were cut back, 10 bases at V and 2 bases at J, with 9 bases in the middle. Germline-derived CDR1 and CDR2 are MRHNA and SNTAGT. CDR3 length: 11 residues. CDR3 DNA sequence: TGTGCCATCCGTCTGACCTACGAGCAGTACTTC. Amino acid sequence: CAIRLTYEQYF.

This clonotype was seen many times. The junction shows a germline mismatch at one end, possibly a read error. The rearrangement links TRBV7-7 to TRBJ1-1; D unclear. This CDR3 is built from 13 residues. Germline lookup yields CDR1 SSHAT and CDR2 FNYEAQ (reference sequence). The CDR3 nucleotides read TGTGCTAGCAGCCGTGGGGAGAACACTGAAGCTTTCTTT. This translates into CASSRGENTEAFF.

A word on this clonotype: A much larger clone is a single base away; this may be a read error. This CDR3 reads CASSLEAMNTGAFF. The CDR3 DNA is TGTGCCAGCAGCTTAGAAGCAATGAACACTGGAGCTTTCTTT. The chain links TRBV19 to TRBJ1-1; D ambiguous. The CDR3 runs to 14 residues. Germline CDR1 and CDR2: LNHDA and SQIVND (reference sequence).

This clonotype turned up a few times. V usage is TRBV11-2 and J usage is TRBJ2-3; 7 bases are shared with TRBD2. The CDR3 is made up of 18 amino acids. CDR1 and CDR2 from the germline V gene are SGHAT and FQNNGV. J lost 4 bases, V lost 0 bases, and 13 bases had no gene match. The CDR3, as DNA: TGTGCCAGCAGCTTAGAGCCGCCTGGGAGGGCCGGGGCAGATACGCAGTATTTT. It encodes CASSLEPPGRAGADTQYF.

Remarks on this clonotype: A much larger clonotype is one base distant, so this may be a read error. The chain couples TRBV7-6 to TRBJ2-7; 9 bases map to TRBD1. Germline V gives CDR1 SGHVS, CDR2 FNYEAQ. The CDR3 spans 15 residues. CDR3 loop: CASSGLGQGNYGQYF. DNA of the CDR3: TGTGCCAGCAGCGGGCTGGGACAGGGTAACTACGGGCAGTACTTC.

In regard to this clonotype: This may be a read error: a much more frequent sequence differs by one nucleotide. The chain recombines TRBV29-1 with TRBJ2-1; 9 nucleotides agree with TRBD2. The CDR3 consists of 13 residues. Germline CDR1 is SQVTM and CDR2 is ANQGSEA. Germline trimming cut 5 bases from V and 9 bases from J; bases unmatched to any gene: 8. The CDR3 loop reads CSVQLAGSVEQFF. CDR3 DNA sequence: TGCAGCGTTCAACTAGCGGGTTCGGTTGAGCAGTTCTTC.

As to this clonotype: This may be a read error, as it is one base from a much larger clone. The V gene is TRBV15, the J gene TRBJ1-5; 7 bases line up with TRBD1. CDR1 is LNHNV, CDR2 YYDKDF, per germline (reference sequence). After removal of 7 bases from V and 9 bases from J, the junction contained 18 bases not matched to a gene. There are 16 residues in the CDR3. The CDR3 DNA reads as TGTGCCACCAACAGTCGAAGCAAAGGGGGCCTCGGGCCCCAGCATTTT. It codes for CATNSRSKGGLGPQHF. Complete variable domain (other parts from reference TRBV15 and TRBJ1-5): DAMVIQNPRYQVTQFGKPVTLSCSQTLNHNVMYWYQQKSSQAPKLLFHYYDKDFNNEADTPDNFQSRRPNTSFCFLDIRSPGLGDTAMYLCATNSRSKGGLGPQHFGDGTRLSIL.

About this clonotype itself: The junction and the germline gene differ at one end; a read error may be behind it. The V and J genes are TRBV20-1 and TRBJ1-5; D is possibly TRBD1 (5 bases). This CDR3 is 15 amino acids long. CDR1 and CDR2 (germline): DFQATT, SNEGSKA (reference sequence). CDR3 in DNA: TGCAGTCCTAGAGATCGGTCCCGGGGGGACCAGCCCCAGCATTTT. Encoded protein: CSPRDRSRGDQPQHF.

V gene TRBV5-4 combines with J gene TRBJ1-6; tentative D call: TRBD1 (6 bases). CDR3 size: 15 residues. The germline CDR1 and CDR2 sequences are SGHNT and YYREEE (reference sequence). The V gene lost 4 bases and the J gene lost 7 bases, with 15 bases spanning the gap. The CDR3 DNA sequence: TGTGCCAGCAGCCCGAGGGGGGAGGTCAATTCACCCCTCCACTTT. Translating gives CASSPRGEVNSPLHF.

This clonotype was counted a few times. This rearrangement joins TRBV5-6 to TRBJ2-3, with 7 positions matching TRBD1. From germline, CDR1 is SGHDT and CDR2 YYEEEE. J was trimmed by 0 bases and V by 5 bases; bases with no gene match: 6. This CDR3 spans 15 amino acids. CDR3 sequence: CASSLRGQSTDTQYF. CDR3 bases: TGTGCCAGCAGTTTACGGGGACAGAGCACAGATACGCAGTATTTT.

The rearrangement uses TRBV5-4 and TRBJ2-7, with a tentative D call TRBD2 (5 bases). Looked up from germline, CDR1 is SGHNT and CDR2 is YYREEE (reference sequence). The V and J ends lost 4 bases and 9 bases respectively, with 14 bases between them. CDR3 length equals 12 residues. CDR3 protein: CASSPGVGRQYF. In nucleotides, the CDR3 is TGTGCCAGCAGCCCGGGTGTGGGGAGGCAGTACTTC.

The V and J genes are TRBV14 and TRBJ1-1; D is unresolved. Germline V CDR1 and CDR2: SGHDN, FVKESK. V shed 4 bases and J shed 0 bases, with 9 bases lying between them. The CDR3 is 14 residues long. CDR3 sequence (DNA): TGTGCCAGCAGCCCTCGGGGTCTGAACACTGAAGCTTTCTTT. Translating gives CASSPRGLNTEAFF. Using reference TRBV14 and TRBJ1-1 for the parts outside the CDR3, the full variable domain is EAGVTQFPSHSVIEKGQTVTLRCDPISGHDNLYWYRRVMGKEIKFLLHFVKESKQDESGMPNNRFLAERTGGTYSTLKVQPAELEDSGVYFCASSPRGLNTEAFFGQGTRLTVV.

This clonotype was seen at least ten times. The rearrangement links TRBV7-2 to TRBJ1-2; the D is unclear. Trimming left V 1 base short and J 8 bases short, with 8 bases between. There are 12 residues in the CDR3. The germline gives CDR1 SGHTA, CDR2 FQGNSA. Here the CDR3 DNA reads TGTGCCAGCAGCTTAGTAGACTTGGGCTACACCTTC. Residues: CASSLVDLGYTF.